This T cell receptor (beta chain) was documented in a study of cytomegalovirus exposure and HLA in healthy donors. Study background: A previous analysis identified 95 million to 120 million unique TCR beta sequences derived from 180 million or so T cells. General observations from the study: A later analysis revealed that TCR association rates differed between HLA loci, peaking at DRB1 and bottoming out at HLA-C. The authors excluded some V segments, including TRBV6-2 and TRBV6-3, as indistinguishable. HLA restriction was apparent for most CMV-associated TCR beta chains in a later analysis.

The length of the CDR3 is 15 residues. Germline assignment: CDR1 MNHEY and CDR2 SVGAGI. On this clone: Antigen unknown. Germline is not matched at one junction end, which may reflect a read error.

Primers included in the PCR were 60 Vbeta and 13 Jbeta primers. Profiling relied on immunoSEQ multiplex PCR, and the TCRdb table lists in-frame clones only, not all of them. Of some 120,000 clones listed, under 85% are singletons. The rearrangement uses TRBV6-5 and TRBJ1-1, with D uncertain. Sequenced sample: PBMCs. This sequence was found in a man aged 30-40 years in good health and CMV-seropositive. The CDR3 loop reads CTSSYSTRLNTEAFF. The CDR3 DNA reads as TGTACCAGCAGTTACTCGACACGGTTGAACACTGAAGCTTTCTTT.